This T cell receptor beta chain was identified in a study of T cells in Graves' hyperthyroidism and ophthalmopathy. Looking at the study overall: Peripheral blood collection took place at initial diagnosis, before any treatment.

Amplification targeted TCR beta CDR3 regions from RNA transcripts. The HTBI primer set drove a first-round RT-PCR of the TCR CDR3. MiXCR, run by TCRdb on the multiplex PCR reads, gives a single entry per CDR3 protein. The sample consists of about 280,000 distinct CDR3 sequences, about 25% of them appearing once. This clonotype showed up just a few times. Trimming shortened V by 2 bases and J by 5 bases, and 12 bases separated the two germline ends. The germline gives CDR1 SGHTA, CDR2 FQGNSA. CDR3 length: 14 residues. Diagnoses were established using clinical symptoms, serum thyroxine and TRAb, thyroid ultrasound and orbital computed tomography.

The source of this sequence is a man in his forties with Graves' hyperthyroidism that later progressed to Graves' ophthalmopathy. The sequenced sample was blood. The genes are TRBV7-2 and TRBJ2-5; possible D gene TRBD1, 6 bases. This CDR3 reads CASSLMQGKETQYF. The CDR3, as DNA: TGTGCCAGCAGCTTAATGCAGGGGAAGGAGACCCAGTACTTC.